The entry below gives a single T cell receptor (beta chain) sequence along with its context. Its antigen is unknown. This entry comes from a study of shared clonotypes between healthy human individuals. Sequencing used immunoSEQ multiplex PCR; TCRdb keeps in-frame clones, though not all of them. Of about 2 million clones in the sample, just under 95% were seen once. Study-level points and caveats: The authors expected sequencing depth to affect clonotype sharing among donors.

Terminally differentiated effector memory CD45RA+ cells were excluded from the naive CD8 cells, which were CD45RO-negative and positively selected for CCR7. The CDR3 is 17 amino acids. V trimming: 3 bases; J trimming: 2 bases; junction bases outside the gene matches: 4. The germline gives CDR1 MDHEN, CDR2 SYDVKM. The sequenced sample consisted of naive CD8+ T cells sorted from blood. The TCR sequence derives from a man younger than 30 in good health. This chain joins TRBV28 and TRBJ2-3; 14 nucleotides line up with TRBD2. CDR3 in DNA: TGTGCCAGCAGTTTGACTAGCGGGGGGGATCCCACAGATACGCAGTATTTT. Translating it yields CASSLTSGGDPTDTQYF.